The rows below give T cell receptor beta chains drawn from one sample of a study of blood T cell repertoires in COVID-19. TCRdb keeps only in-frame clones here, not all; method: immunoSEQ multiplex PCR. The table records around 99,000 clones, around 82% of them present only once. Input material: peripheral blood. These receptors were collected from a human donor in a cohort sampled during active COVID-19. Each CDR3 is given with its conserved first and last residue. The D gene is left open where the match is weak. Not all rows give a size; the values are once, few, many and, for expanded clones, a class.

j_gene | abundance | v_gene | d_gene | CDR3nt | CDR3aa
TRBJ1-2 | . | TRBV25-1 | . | TGTGCCAGCAGTGGACATCCGGACAGTCTCGGGGTCTACACCTTC | CASSGHPDSLGVYTF
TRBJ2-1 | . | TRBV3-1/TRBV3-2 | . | TGTGCCAGCAGCCGAGGTGAGCCGGGCAGGGATGAGCAGTTCTTC | CASSRGEPGRDEQFF
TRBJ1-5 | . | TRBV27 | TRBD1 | TGTGCCAGCAGTGAGAGGACAGGGGCCCGGGGGCCCCAGCATTTT | CASSERTGARGPQHF
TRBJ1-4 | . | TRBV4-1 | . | TGCGCCAGCAGCCAAGGCGGCGACAGAAGTAATGAAAAACTGTTTTTT | CASSQGGDRSNEKLFF
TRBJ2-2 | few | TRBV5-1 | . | TGCGCCAGCAGCTACGGACAGAACACCGGGGAGCTGTTTTTT | CASSYGQNTGELFF
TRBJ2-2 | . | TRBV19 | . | TGTGCCAGTAGTATAGGTCAGGGACTCAACGGGGAGCTGTTTTTT | CASSIGQGLNGELFF
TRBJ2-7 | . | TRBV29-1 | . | TGCAGCGCTATTATGGCGGGGTTGCCCAACGAGCAGTACTTC | CSAIMAGLPNEQYF
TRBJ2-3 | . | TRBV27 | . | TGTGCCAGCAGGCCCCACCGGGGAGATACGCAGTATTTT | CASRPHRGDTQYF
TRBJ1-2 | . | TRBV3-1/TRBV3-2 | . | TGTGCCAGCAGCCAAGCGCCGGGAGACGCTGGCTACACCTTC | CASSQAPGDAGYTF
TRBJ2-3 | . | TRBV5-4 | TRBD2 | TGTGCCAGCAGCGGCCGGGGGGCGGGAGGGCCAGATACGCAGTATTTT | CASSGRGAGGPDTQYF
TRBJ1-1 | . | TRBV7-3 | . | TGTGCCAGCAGGCGGACACAAAACACTGAAGCTTTCTTT | CASRRTQNTEAFF
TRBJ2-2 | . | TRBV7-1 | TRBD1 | TGTGCCAGCAGCTCCTTTAACCGTAAACCGGGACAGGCGACTACCTCCCTGAACACCGGGGAGCTGTTTTTT | CASSSFNRKPGQATTSLNTGELFF
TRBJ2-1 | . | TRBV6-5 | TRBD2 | TGTGCCAGCAGTTGGGGGAGGGCGTCCTACAATGAGCAGTTCTTC | CASSWGRASYNEQFF
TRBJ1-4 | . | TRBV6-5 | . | TGTGCCAGCAGTTACTCCACAGAGCCTAATGAAAAACTGTTTTTT | CASSYSTEPNEKLFF
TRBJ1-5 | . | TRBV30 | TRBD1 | TGTGCCTGGAGTGTAGGACAGGGGGAAGGCTATAGCAATCAGCCCCAGCATTTT | CAWSVGQGEGYSNQPQHF
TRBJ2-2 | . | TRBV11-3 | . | TGTGCCAGCAGCTTAGGACTCTTTAACACCGGGGAGCTGTTTTTT | CASSLGLFNTGELFF
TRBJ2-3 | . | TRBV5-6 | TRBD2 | TGTGCCAGCAGCTTCAAAACTAGCGGGAGGGCCCTCGAGTATTTT | CASSFKTSGRALEYF
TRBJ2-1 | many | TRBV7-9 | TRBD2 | TGTGCCAGCAGCTTAGCAGCGGGAGCGGGTGTCGGTGAGCAGTTCTTC | CASSLAAGAGVGEQFF
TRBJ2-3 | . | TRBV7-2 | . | TGTGCCAGCAGCTTAGGTTCTTTAGATACGCAGTATTTT | CASSLGSLDTQYF
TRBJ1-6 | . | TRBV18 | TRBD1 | TGTGCCAGCTCACCTTCGGGAGGGGGACAGTCACCCCTCCACTTT | CASSPSGGGQSPLHF
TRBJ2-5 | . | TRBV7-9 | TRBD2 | TGTGCCAGCAGCGTAGATTCCGGGACTAAAGAGACCCAGTACTTC | CASSVDSGTKETQYF
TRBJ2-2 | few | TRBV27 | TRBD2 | TGTGCCAGCAAGCTAGCGGGGGAGGTCTCCGGGGAGCTGTTTTTT | CASKLAGEVSGELFF
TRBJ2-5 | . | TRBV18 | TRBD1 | TGTGCCAGCTCACCGGGGACAGGGGAAGAGACCCAGTACTTC | CASSPGTGEETQYF